Listed below are T cell receptor beta chains from one sample, sequenced in a study of blood T cell repertoires in COVID-19. Clones were sequenced by immunoSEQ multiplex PCR, and TCRdb holds only the in-frame ones, with some missing. Of approximately 130,000 clones detected, around 85% appear once; the ten largest clones hold roughly 4.5%. The specimen was peripheral blood. Receptor source: a human donor in a cohort sampled during active COVID-19. CDR3s include the opening cysteine and the closing phenylalanine or tryptophan. D genes are given only for firm matches. Clone size, where shown, is once, few, many, or a class for clones that have expanded.

J | D | V | size | DNA | CDR3
TRBJ2-2 | TRBD2 | TRBV7-2 | - | TGTGCCAGCAGCTTAGCGGAGCCTAGCGGGGGAATTTTGGGAACCGGGGAGCTGTTTTTT | CASSLAEPSGGILGTGELFF
TRBJ2-7 | TRBD1 | TRBV18 | - | TGTGCCAGCTCACCAGGGACAGGAGCTCCCTACGAGCAGTACTTC | CASSPGTGAPYEQYF
TRBJ1-4 | TRBD1 | TRBV30 | few | TGTGCCTGGAGTGACCGACAGGGGGCGAGGGAACTGTTTTTT | CAWSDRQGARELFF
TRBJ1-2 | - | TRBV28 | - | TGTGCCAGCACCTCGACGGGAGTGGGCTACACCTTC | CASTSTGVGYTF
TRBJ1-1 | - | TRBV7-2 | - | TGTGCCAGCATAAGGGGGAACACTGAAGCTTTCTTT | CASIRGNTEAFF
TRBJ1-6 | - | TRBV28 | - | TGTGCCAGCAGTCTCGAGGGTGGCAGCGAGAATTCACCCCTCCACTTT | CASSLEGGSENSPLHF
TRBJ2-2 | - | TRBV9 | few | TGTGCCAGCAGCGTAGCTGTACAGGCAGGGACCGGGGAGCTGTTTTTT | CASSVAVQAGTGELFF
TRBJ2-6 | - | TRBV15 | - | TGTGCCACCAGCAGAGATCACAGCTCTGGGGCCAACGTCCTGACTTTC | CATSRDHSSGANVLTF
TRBJ1-3 | - | TRBV7-6 | - | TGTGCCAGCACCCCCGCGCGGGCTGGAAACACCATATATTTT | CASTPARAGNTIYF
TRBJ1-1 | - | TRBV19 | - | TGTGCCGTCAAATCACAGGGCGGGGGCACTGAAGCTTTCTTT | CAVKSQGGGTEAFF
TRBJ1-1 | - | TRBV4-3 | - | TGCGCCAGCAGCCAAGTTGCTGCCCTAAACACTGAAGCTTTCTTT | CASSQVAALNTEAFF
TRBJ2-3 | - | TRBV7-9 | - | TGTGCCAGCAGCTTACAGCGGAGTAGCACAGATACGCAGTATTTT | CASSLQRSSTDTQYF
TRBJ2-7 | - | TRBV5-5 | - | TGTGCCAGCAGCTTAGCGCGACAGGACGAGCAGTACTTC | CASSLARQDEQYF
TRBJ1-3 | - | TRBV9 | - | TGTGCCAGCAGCGGGGGCGGGGTTGGAAACACCATATATTTT | CASSGGGVGNTIYF
TRBJ2-1 | TRBD2 | TRBV9 | few | TGTGCCAGCAGCCCCTCGTCAGCGGGGTTCTACAATGAGCAGTTCTTC | CASSPSSAGFYNEQFF
TRBJ1-6 | - | TRBV3-1/TRBV3-2 | - | TGTGCCAGCGGAGGGACCGGGACCCCCCTCCACTTT | CASGGTGTPLHF
TRBJ2-7 | - | TRBV5-6 | - | TGTGCCAGCAGCTTCGGGGCAGGGGGGACATACGAGCAGTACTTC | CASSFGAGGTYEQYF
TRBJ2-2 | - | TRBV4-3 | - | TGCGCCAGCAGCCCCATGCCAGGGGGGCTTACCGGGGAGCTGTTTTTT | CASSPMPGGLTGELFF
TRBJ2-5 | TRBD1 | TRBV19 | - | TGTGCCAGTAGTAAAATTCGCGGGACAGGGCAAGGGGAGACCCAGTACTTC | CASSKIRGTGQGETQYF
TRBJ2-4 | - | TRBV7-8 | - | TGTGCCAGCAGCCCACAGAAAAACATTCAGTACTTC | CASSPQKNIQYF
TRBJ1-2 | TRBD1 | TRBV25-1 | - | TGTGCCAGCAGTGTCGCCGGGACAGGGGGGGTCTATGGCTACACCTTC | CASSVAGTGGVYGYTF
TRBJ1-2 | - | TRBV7-2 | - | TGTGCCAGCAGCTTAGGGGCAGGGTGGGGTCTTGGCTATGGCTACACCTTC | CASSLGAGWGLGYGYTF
TRBJ1-4 | - | TRBV5-1 | - | TGCGCCAGCAGCTCCGTGAGGGGCGCGGGAGAAAAACTGTTTTTT | CASSSVRGAGEKLFF
TRBJ1-1 | - | TRBV6-2/TRBV6-3 | - | TGTGCCAGCAGTCTGTCCGCCTACCCTGAAGCTTTCTTT | CASSLSAYPEAFF